Below are 16 T cell receptor beta chains sequenced from a single sample in a study of early T cells in non-severe SARS-CoV-2 infection. TCRdb analysed the 5' RACE reads with MiXCR anew, one entry per CDR3 protein. The sample has 35,000 to 40,000 distinct CDR3 sequences; more than 8% are singletons. The specimen was whole blood. Every receptor here comes from an adult who was a healthcare worker with PCR-confirmed SARS-CoV-2 infection or an uninfected control (not recorded which).

The V gene is TRBV4-1, the J gene TRBJ2-3; maybe TRBD2 (6 bases). This CDR3 contains 15 residues. The V gene's germline CDR1 is MGHRA and CDR2 YSYEKL. The V gene lost 8 bases and the J gene lost 2 bases, with 17 bases spanning the gap. CDR3 sequence reads: CASRTFGTATDTQYF. The CDR3 DNA follows: TGCGCCAGCCGAACATTCGGGACTGCCACAGATACGCAGTATTTT.

This clonotype was counted at least ten times. The chain joins TRBV5-4 to TRBJ2-7, with 9 bases aligning to TRBD1. The CDR3 loop spans 14 amino acids. Germline V lookup: CDR1 SGHNT, CDR2 YYREEE (reference sequence). The V gene end was trimmed by 5 bases and the J gene end by 2 bases; junction bases not matched to a gene: 5. In DNA form, the CDR3 reads TGTGCCAGCAGGGTGGACAGGGGAGCCTACGAGCAGTACTTC. The encoded protein is CASRVDRGAYEQYF.

The sample holds many counts of this clonotype. The chain carries TRBV20-1 and TRBJ1-1; unclear D gene. The CDR3 contains 15 residues. The germline V gene encodes CDR1 DFQATT and CDR2 SNEGSKA (reference sequence). V was shortened by 3 bases and J by 4 bases, with 18 bases between the two germline ends. CDR3 DNA sequence: TGCAGTGCTAGCACTACGTCCGGATGGGGCACTGAAGCTTTCTTT. Its protein is CSASTTSGWGTEAFF.

This clonotype was detected many times. The V call is TRBV6-5, the J call TRBJ2-1; D not resolved. The germline gives CDR1 MNHEY, CDR2 SVGAGI. The V end was cut by 0 bases, the J end by 9 bases, with 18 bases between. The CDR3 is 16 amino acids. The CDR3 protein is CASSYSTPDEAVEQFF. CDR3 DNA sequence: TGTGCCAGCAGTTACTCGACCCCAGATGAGGCGGTTGAGCAGTTCTTC.

In this sample, this clonotype turned up many times. The chain joins TRBV25-1 to TRBJ2-3; D perhaps matches TRBD2 (5 bases). Trimming stripped 1 base from V and 2 bases from J, with 13 bases between. The CDR3 has 16 amino acids. From germline, CDR1 is MGHDK and CDR2 SYGVNS. The CDR3 coding sequence is TGTGCCAGCAGTGAATGGCGTCTAGCAGACACAGATACGCAGTATTTT. Translated: CASSEWRLADTDTQYF. Full variable domain (outside the CDR3, taken from reference TRBV25-1 and TRBJ2-3): EADIYQTPRYLVIGTGKKITLECSQTMGHDKMYWYQQDPGMELHLIHYSYGVNSTEKGDLSSESTVSRIRTEHFPLTLESARPSHTSQYLCASSEWRLADTDTQYFGPGTRLTVL.

This clonotype came up a few times. The gene calls are TRBV2 and TRBJ2-3; D remains unclear. Germline CDR1 and CDR2: SNHLY and FYNNEI. The CDR3 spans 12 residues. Trimming removed 10 bases from V and 7 bases from J, with 15 bases in between. CDR3 nucleotides: TGTGCCATCCTGAGGCCCCCAAATACGCAGTATTTT. It specifies CAILRPPNTQYF.

This clonotype ranks as medium-sized. The chain combines TRBV28 with TRBJ1-5; D not resolved. The CDR3 totals 14 residues. From germline, CDR1 is MDHEN and CDR2 SYDVKM. The V end was cut by 5 bases, the J end by 6 bases, with 14 bases between. CDR3: CASSVLGSSQPQHF. CDR3 coding DNA: TGTGCCAGCAGTGTTTTGGGGTCTAGTCAGCCCCAGCATTTT.

This clonotype was recorded at least ten times. The chain uses TRBV20-1 and TRBJ1-5; D possibly corresponds to TRBD1 (5 bases). Germline CDR1 DFQATT, CDR2 SNEGSKA (reference sequence). V was cut by 1 base and J by 2 bases, with 9 bases left in between. The CDR3 spans 14 residues. The CDR3 DNA reads as TGCAGTGCTAGAGGACAGTCCGGCAATCAGCCCCAGCATTTT. This sequence encodes CSARGQSGNQPQHF.

This clonotype was counted many times. The rearrangement joins TRBV29-1 to TRBJ1-1; 12 bases agree with TRBD1. Germline CDR1 and CDR2: SQVTM and ANQGSEA. The ends lost 6 bases at V and 4 bases at J; junction bases unmatched: 9. The CDR3 contains 15 residues. The CDR3 DNA sequence: TGCAGCGTAGGGACAGGGGGCCGGAGGGTCACTGAAGCTTTCTTT. It encodes CSVGTGGRRVTEAFF. Using reference TRBV29-1 and TRBJ1-1 for the parts outside the CDR3, the full variable domain is SAVISQKPSRDICQRGTSLTIQCQVDSQVTMMFWYRQQPGQSLTLIATANQGSEATYESGFVIDKFPISRPNLTFSTLTVSNMSPEDSSIYLCSVGTGGRRVTEAFFGQGTRLTVV.

This clonotype appeared many times. The V call is TRBV7-6, the J call TRBJ1-6; D is perhaps TRBD1 (5 bases). The CDR3 totals 15 residues. CDR1 is SGHVS, CDR2 FNYEAQ, per germline. V was trimmed by 4 bases and J by 6 bases, leaving 13 bases between them. The CDR3 loop reads CASSSGTGRNSPLHF. In DNA form, the CDR3 reads TGTGCCAGCAGCTCCGGGACCGGTCGTAATTCACCCCTCCACTTT.

This clonotype was detected many times. The chain links TRBV7-6 to TRBJ1-4, with D possibly being TRBD1 (5 bases). Trimming removed 1 base from V and 8 bases from J, with 14 bases in between. The CDR3 runs 15 residues. CDR1 and CDR2 (germline): SGHVS, FNYEAQ. In nucleotides, the CDR3 is TGTGCCAGCAGCTTAGGCGCCGGGACTGGCGAAAAACTGTTTTTT. Translated: CASSLGAGTGEKLFF. Filled out from reference TRBV7-6 and TRBJ1-4, the complete variable domain reads GAGVSQSPRYKVTKRGQDVALRCDPISGHVSLYWYRQALGQGPEFLTYFNYEAQQDKSGLPNDRFSAERPEGSISTLTIQRTEQRDSAMYRCASSLGAGTGEKLFFGSGTQLSVL.

Ten or more counts support this clonotype. The chain links TRBV29-1 to TRBJ1-1; the D gene is possibly TRBD1 (6 bases). This CDR3 is 15 amino acids long. Germline V gene lookup returns CDR1 SQVTM and CDR2 ANQGSEA. V lost 8 bases and J lost 1, with 20 bases in between. CDR3 DNA: TGCAGCTCTACGGGGAGGCAGGGGTGGAACACTGAAGCTTTCTTT. Encoded protein: CSSTGRQGWNTEAFF. Full variable domain (missing parts from reference TRBV29-1 and TRBJ1-1): SAVISQKPSRDICQRGTSLTIQCQVDSQVTMMFWYRQQPGQSLTLIATANQGSEATYESGFVIDKFPISRPNLTFSTLTVSNMSPEDSSIYLCSSTGRQGWNTEAFFGQGTRLTVV.

At least ten counts were recorded for this clonotype. At one end, the junction sequence differs from germline, possibly due to a read error. The chain has TRBV6-2 or TRBV6-3 and TRBJ2-2; 8 bases are shared with TRBD2. The CDR3 length is 14 residues. Germline V gene sequence: CDR1 MNHEY, CDR2 SVGEGT. The CDR3 region has the DNA TGTGCCAGCAGTGGACAGCGGGGGACCGGGGAGCTGTTGTTT. Translating gives CASSGQRGTGELLF.

V gene TRBV28 combines with J gene TRBJ2-2; unclear D gene. Trimming removed 3 bases from V and 0 bases from J, with 8 bases in between. The length of the CDR3 is 15 residues. Germline V gene sequence: CDR1 MDHEN, CDR2 SYDVKM. The CDR3 reads CASSFRPPNTGELFF. The CDR3 bases are TGTGCCAGCAGTTTTAGGCCGCCGAACACCGGGGAGCTGTTTTTT.

In its sample, this clonotype was seen many times. The chain links TRBV20-1 to TRBJ1-3; D possibly corresponds to TRBD1 (6 bases). The CDR3 runs to 12 residues. With 6 bases removed from V and 2 bases from J, the gap between germline ends came to 8 bases. CDR1 and CDR2 (germline): DFQATT, SNEGSKA (reference sequence). The CDR3 nucleotides read TGCAGTGCCTACAGGGCTGGAAACACCATATATTTT. It codes for CSAYRAGNTIYF.

This clonotype was observed at least ten times. The chain uses TRBV4-2 and TRBJ2-7; 8 bases match TRBD2. The germline gives CDR1 LGHNA, CDR2 YNFKEQ. The CDR3 is 14 amino acids. V lost 4 bases to trimming and J lost 4 bases; unmatched junction nucleotides: 6. The CDR3 bases are TGTGCCAGCAGCCTAGAAAGCGGGGGATACGAGCAGTACTTC. Translating gives CASSLESGGYEQYF.